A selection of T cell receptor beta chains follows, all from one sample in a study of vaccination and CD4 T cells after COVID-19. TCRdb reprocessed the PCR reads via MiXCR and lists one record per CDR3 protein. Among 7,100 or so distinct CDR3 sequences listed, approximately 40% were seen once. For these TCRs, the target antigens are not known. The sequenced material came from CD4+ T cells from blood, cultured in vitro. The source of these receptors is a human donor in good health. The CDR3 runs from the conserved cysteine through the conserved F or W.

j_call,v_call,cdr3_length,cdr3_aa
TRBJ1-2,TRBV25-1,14,CASSAAGGNYGYTF
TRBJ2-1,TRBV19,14,CASKERDRSNEQFF
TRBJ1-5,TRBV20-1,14,CSAMIGTPDQPQHF
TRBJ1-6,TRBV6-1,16,CASRIESTSPNSPLHF
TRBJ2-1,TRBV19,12,CASSIPYNEQFF
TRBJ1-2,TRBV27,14,CASSKDRGPYGYTF
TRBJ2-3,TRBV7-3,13,CASSPGTTDTQYF
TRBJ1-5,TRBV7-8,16,CASSLGGGGRSQPQHF
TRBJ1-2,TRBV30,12,CAWGDSNYGYTF
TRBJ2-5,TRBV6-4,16,CASSDVSGTGIETQYF
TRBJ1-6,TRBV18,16,CASSPLPRDRGSPLHF
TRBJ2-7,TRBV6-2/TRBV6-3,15,CASSYSTSGGNEQYF
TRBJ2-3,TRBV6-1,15,CASSSLASGGGTQYF